This is a list of T cell receptor beta chains from one sample in a study of control samples from healthy donors and cancer patients. The repertoire was sequenced with immunoSEQ multiplex PCR; TCRdb's copy has only in-frame clones and lacks some. Among approximately 74,000 clones listed, about 95% were seen once. Sequencing used blood. The source of these receptors is a woman aged 25 to 39 in good health. CDR3s include the opening cysteine and the closing phenylalanine or tryptophan. Fields, in order: D gene, clone size, J gene, V gene, CDR3 protein, CDR3 DNA. A D gene is named only where the DNA matches it firmly. Size values are once, few and many counts, or a class for expanded clones, and some rows have none.

NA | NA | TRBJ2-7 | TRBV7-9 | CASSLAGGVERYF | TGTGCCAGCAGCTTAGCGGGCGGTGTAGAGCGGTACTTC
NA | once | TRBJ1-1 | TRBV14 | CASRGQSMNTEAFF | TGTGCCAGCAGAGGACAGTCAATGAACACTGAAGCTTTCTTT
NA | NA | TRBJ2-7 | TRBV5-4 | CASSLGGSLYEQYF | TGTGCCAGCAGCTTGGGTGGATCCCTCTACGAGCAGTACTTC
NA | NA | TRBJ1-1 | TRBV19 | CASTIGAGLGVDTEAFF | TGTGCCAGTACTATAGGGGCGGGATTGGGTGTCGACACTGAAGCTTTCTTT
NA | NA | TRBJ1-3 | TRBV2 | CASERAPRGNTIYF | TGTGCCAGCGAAAGGGCCCCTCGCGGAAACACCATATATTTT
NA | NA | TRBJ1-4 | TRBV9 | CASSVAGGHGGEKLFF | TGTGCCAGCAGCGTAGCTGGGGGGCATGGCGGTGAAAAACTGTTTTTT
NA | few | TRBJ2-3 | TRBV9 | CASSFESTDTQYF | TGTGCCAGCAGCTTCGAGAGCACAGATACGCAGTATTTT
NA | NA | TRBJ2-3 | TRBV7-2 | CASSLASTDTQYF | TGTGCCAGCAGCTTAGCTAGCACAGATACGCAGTATTTT
NA | NA | TRBJ1-1 | TRBV4-1 | CASSQVKVPGDEAFF | TGCGCCAGCAGCCAAGTAAAGGTTCCCGGTGACGAAGCTTTCTTT
NA | NA | TRBJ1-3 | TRBV21-1 | CASSKELRTGTYYSGNTIYF | TGTGCCAGCAGCAAAGAATTAAGGACAGGGACTTATTACTCTGGAAACACCATATATTTT
TRBD1 | NA | TRBJ1-6 | TRBV18 | CASSPRGGRSDSPLHF | TGTGCCAGCTCACCCAGGGGGGGGAGATCGGATTCACCCCTCCACTTT
NA | NA | TRBJ1-1 | TRBV30 | CAWTPLDRSLNTEAFF | TGTGCCTGGACCCCCCTCGACAGATCACTGAACACTGAAGCTTTCTTT
NA | NA | TRBJ1-1 | TRBV12-3/TRBV12-4 | CASSFRDTEAFF | TGTGCCAGCAGTTTTAGGGACACTGAAGCTTTCTTT
NA | NA | TRBJ2-1 | TRBV3-1/TRBV3-2 | CASSQDNEQFF | TGTGCCAGCAGCCAAGATAACGAGCAGTTCTTC
NA | NA | TRBJ2-7 | TRBV7-2 | CASSLGGLRYEQYF | TGTGCCAGCAGCTTAGGAGGGCTACGCTACGAGCAGTACTTC
TRBD1 | NA | TRBJ1-4 | TRBV5-1 | CASRPGTGNEKLFF | TGCGCCAGCAGACCCGGGACAGGGAATGAAAAACTGTTTTTT
NA | NA | TRBJ1-6 | TRBV15 | CATSRDRVSPLHF | TGTGCCACCAGCAGAGACCGGGTTTCACCCCTCCACTTT
NA | once | TRBJ1-2 | TRBV5-4 | CASSLAGRTYGYTF | TGTGCCAGCAGCTTGGCGGGCAGAACCTATGGCTACACCTTC
NA | NA | TRBJ1-5 | TRBV7-2 | CASSTEGLNQPQHF | TGTGCCAGCAGCACCGAGGGGCTTAATCAGCCCCAGCATTTT
NA | NA | TRBJ1-5 | TRBV19 | CASSIRGGAGNQPQHF | TGTGCCAGTAGTATAAGGGGGGGGGCCGGCAATCAGCCCCAGCATTTT
TRBD1 | NA | TRBJ2-1 | TRBV5-1 | CASGGQGSDEQFF | TGCGCCAGCGGCGGACAGGGGAGCGATGAGCAGTTCTTC
TRBD1 | NA | TRBJ1-5 | TRBV5-1 | CASSRQGDQPQHF | TGCGCCAGCAGTCGACAGGGGGATCAGCCCCAGCATTTT
NA | few | TRBJ1-1 | TRBV11-2 | CASSSQRDTEAFF | TGTGCCAGCAGCTCACAGAGGGACACTGAAGCTTTCTTT
NA | NA | TRBJ2-2 | TRBV6-1 | CASSELRVLYTGELFF | TGTGCCAGCAGTGAACTCAGGGTATTGTACACCGGGGAGCTGTTTTTT
NA | once | TRBJ1-2 | TRBV5-6 | CASSWERYGYTF | TGTGCCAGCAGCTGGGAAAGATATGGCTACACCTTC
TRBD1 | NA | TRBJ1-1 | TRBV6-5 | CASRLTGTPGAFF | TGTGCCAGCAGACTGACAGGGACCCCGGGGGCTTTCTTT
NA | NA | TRBJ2-2 | TRBV7-3 | CASSLTGDTGELFF | TGTGCCAGCAGCTTAACCGGAGACACCGGGGAGCTGTTTTTT
NA | NA | TRBJ2-3 | TRBV20-1 | CSASGGARADTQYF | TGCAGTGCTAGTGGCGGCGCCCGTGCAGATACGCAGTATTTT
NA | once | TRBJ2-1 | TRBV5-1 | CASSLESSYNEQFF | TGCGCCAGCAGCTTGGAGAGCTCCTACAATGAGCAGTTCTTC
NA | NA | TRBJ1-5 | TRBV24-1 | CATSLGGTQPQHF | TGTGCCACCAGTCTTGGGGGAACCCAGCCCCAGCATTTT
NA | NA | TRBJ2-1 | TRBV19 | CASTLSGPTSYNEQFF | TGTGCCAGTACTCTATCGGGGCCTACATCCTACAATGAGCAGTTCTTC
NA | NA | TRBJ1-4 | TRBV11-2 | CASSLEPALLWLSTNEKLFF | TGTGCCAGCAGCTTAGAGCCGGCGTTACTTTGGTTGTCAACTAATGAAAAACTGTTTTTT
NA | NA | TRBJ2-1 | TRBV12-2 | CASRPVASGGPYNEQFF | TGTGCAAGTCGCCCCGTGGCTAGCGGGGGACCATACAATGAGCAGTTCTTC
NA | once | TRBJ1-6 | TRBV19 | CASSLGRTTNSPLHF | TGTGCCAGTAGTCTGGGCAGGACGACTAATTCACCCCTCCACTTT
TRBD1 | NA | TRBJ1-2 | TRBV30 | CAWRTGSGTYGYTF | TGTGCCTGGAGGACAGGGTCGGGCACTTATGGCTACACCTTC
NA | NA | TRBJ2-5 | TRBV7-9 | CASTPFSGQETQYF | TGTGCCAGCACCCCCTTTAGCGGCCAAGAGACCCAGTACTTC
NA | NA | TRBJ1-1 | TRBV9 | CASSPAGGVNTEAFF | TGTGCCAGCAGCCCCGCGGGGGGTGTGAACACTGAAGCTTTCTTT
NA | NA | TRBJ1-4 | TRBV15 | CATSRDQGWNEKLFF | TGTGCCACCAGCAGAGATCAGGGGTGGAACGAAAAACTGTTTTTT
TRBD2 | NA | TRBJ2-3 | TRBV3-1/TRBV3-2 | CASSQTSGGGWDTQYF | TGTGCCAGCAGCCAAACTAGCGGGGGGGGATGGGATACGCAGTATTTT
NA | NA | TRBJ1-6 | TRBV24-1 | CATSDSTKLNSPLHF | TGTGCCACCAGTGACTCGACAAAACTTAATTCACCCCTCCACTTT
TRBD1 | NA | TRBJ2-5 | TRBV5-5 | CASSPGTGSRETQYF | TGTGCCAGCAGCCCGGGGACAGGGTCGCGGGAGACCCAGTACTTC
NA | NA | TRBJ1-5 | TRBV9 | CASSRGTGYVNQPQHF | TGTGCCAGCAGCCGGGGTACGGGGTATGTAAATCAGCCCCAGCATTTT
TRBD1 | NA | TRBJ1-1 | TRBV30 | CAWREQRQGDTEAFF | TGTGCCTGGAGGGAGCAAAGACAGGGGGACACTGAAGCTTTCTTT
NA | NA | TRBJ1-1 | TRBV5-5 | CASSLGQASAEAFF | TGTGCCAGCAGCTTGGGACAGGCGTCGGCCGAAGCTTTCTTT
TRBD1 | NA | TRBJ1-2 | TRBV2 | CASSRTGHGYTF | TGTGCCAGCAGTCGGACAGGGCATGGCTACACCTTC